This entry concerns a single TCR beta chain. A junction end diverges from the germline sequence, so it may reflect a read error. This entry is derived from a study of blood T cells in healthy people across ages. The length of the CDR3 is 12 residues. Germline V gene lookup returns CDR1 MDHEN and CDR2 SYDVKM. Primers used in a second PCR of about 7 to 12 cycles were a sample-barcoded 5' primer and a J-beta primer mix. Tags on each cDNA molecule came from a template-switch adaptor with 12 random nucleotides. One entry per CDR3 protein, called by TCRdb with MiXCR from the 5' RACE reads. Seen here are 800,000 or so distinct CDR3 sequences, around 25% observed once, and the top ten hold 3% to 4%. The same specimen was also included in a second study, on T cells of mothers and their children.

This TCR derives from a boy aged 5-17 years in good health. Sequencing used blood. This chain links TRBV28 with TRBJ2-1; D could derive from TRBD1 or TRBD2 (5 bases each). DNA for the CDR3: TGTGCCAGCAGTTCTGAGGGGTGGGAGCAGTCCTTC. This codes for CASSSEGWEQSF.